The clone carrying this T cell receptor beta chain was picked up many times. This CDR3 has 16 amino acids. Germline CDR1 is SGHDT and CDR2 is YYEEEE. Trimming removed 4 bases from V and 2 bases from J; junction bases left unmatched: 9. This record comes from a study of CD8+CD57+ T cells in acquired aplastic anemia. An expansion of CD8+CD57+ cells by flow cytometry had been shown in patients chosen for sequencing. The template used for profiling TCR beta VDJ and CDR3 was genomic DNA. TCRdb used MiXCR to reprocess the reads, holding one entry per CDR3 protein. The sample shows 120,000 or so distinct CDR3 sequences, approximately 36% of them seen only once.

J is TRBJ1-5 and V is TRBV5-6; the match to TRBD1 covers 7 bases. The sequence derives from a human donor with aplastic anemia. Sequencing was performed on sorted CD4+, CD8+, or CD8+CD57+ T cells (not recorded which) from PBMCs. CDR3 sequence reads: CASSRTAGTGNQPQHF. CDR3 DNA: TGTGCCAGCAGCCGAACCGCCGGGACAGGCAATCAGCCCCAGCATTTT.